These 5 T cell receptor beta chains share one sample of origin, sequenced in a study of blood T cells in healthy people across ages (dated by TCRdb to the mid-2010s). Library construction relied on 5' RACE. The reads were generated on an Illumina HiSeq 2500. A second PCR of about 6 to 12 cycles was performed with a sample-barcoded 5' primer and a J-beta primer mix. TCRdb reprocessed the public reads (quality trimming at Q25 with fastp, clone calling with MiXCR) and kept in-frame beta chains. Every distinct CDR3 protein forms one entry, paired with its most common genes and DNA. The sample yields approximately 1.5 million distinct CDR3 sequences; around 35% were counted once. The ten top clones hold about 11% of the sample. The material sequenced was blood. Every receptor here comes from a woman aged 25 to 39 in good health.

This clonotype was recorded a few times. The chain is built from TRBV5-1 and TRBJ2-1; TRBD2 agrees at 8 bases. The CDR3 contains 15 residues. V shed 0 bases and J 7 bases; nucleotides not matched to a gene: 6. Germline lookup yields CDR1 SGHRS and CDR2 YFSETQ. The CDR3 sequence is CASSLGHSGGNEQFF. CDR3 sequence (DNA): TGCGCCAGCAGCTTGGGTCATTCGGGAGGGAATGAGCAGTTCTTC.

This clonotype came up a few times. The gene calls are TRBV9 and TRBJ2-3; D tentatively fits TRBD1 or TRBD2 (7 bases each). The CDR3 contains 15 residues. Deletions cut 3 bases from V and 6 bases from J, with 17 bases between. The germline V gene has CDR1 SGDLS and CDR2 YYNGEE. The CDR3 loop reads CASSAGGGGGDTQYF. CDR3 coding DNA: TGTGCCAGCAGCGCCGGGGGAGGGGGCGGTGATACGCAGTATTTT.

In this sample, this clonotype turned up a few times. V usage is TRBV10-2 and J usage is TRBJ2-1, with D perhaps TRBD2 (5 bases). CDR1 and CDR2 from the germline V gene are WSHSY and SAAADI. The germline V and J ends were trimmed by 5 bases and 0 bases, with 17 bases remaining between them. The CDR3 is 17 residues long. CDR3 DNA sequence: TGCGCCAGCAGTCCTCCCAATAGCGTTTACTCCTACAATGAGCAGTTCTTC. Translating it yields CASSPPNSVYSYNEQFF.

This clonotype was detected only a few times. The V call is TRBV9, the J call TRBJ2-6, with D hard to call. This CDR3 spans 14 amino acids. Deletions cut 4 bases from V and 4 bases from J, with 9 bases between. Germline loops: CDR1 SGDLS, CDR2 YYNGEE. CDR3 DNA sequence: TGTGCCAGCAGCCCGGACGCGGGGGCCAACGTCCTGACTTTC. The encoded protein is CASSPDAGANVLTF.

This clonotype has a count of ten or more. The V and J genes are TRBV4-1 and TRBJ2-7; D unresolved. Germline CDR1 and CDR2: MGHRA and YSYEKL. CDR3 length: 15 amino acids. The ends were cut back, 1 base at V and 0 bases at J, with 10 bases in the middle. CDR3 loop: CASSQGDSTSYEQYF. CDR3 bases: TGCGCCAGCAGCCAAGGAGACTCTACCTCCTACGAGCAGTACTTC.